This T cell receptor (beta chain) was sequenced in a study of cytomegalovirus exposure and HLA in healthy donors. As to this clone: Its antigen remains unknown.

The CDR3 contains 16 residues. CDR1 is SGHRS, CDR2 YFSETQ, per germline. Unmatched junction bases numbered 16, after V lost 4 bases and J lost 10 bases. Primers for the PCR totalled 60 Vbeta and 13 Jbeta. Sequencing used immunoSEQ multiplex PCR; TCRdb keeps in-frame clones, though not all of them. The sample holds 65,000 to 70,000 clones, about 75% seen once. Study-wide results and limits: Researchers counted roughly 150 TCR beta chains as cytomegalovirus-associated. V- and J-gene trimming in TCR beta was tied to a missense DCLRE1C variant by an analysis performed later.

Though nominally healthy at sampling, donors likely had unrecorded immune exposures. The specimen sequenced was PBMCs. The genes are TRBV5-1 and TRBJ2-1, with 8 bases aligning to TRBD2. This clonotype originated in a woman aged 25 to 39 in good health and CMV-seropositive. CDR3 coding DNA: TGCGCCAGCAGCCCTCTATCGGGGCTAGCGGGTGGAGAGCAGTTCTTC. Its protein is CASSPLSGLAGGEQFF.